This record concerns one T cell receptor (beta chain) sequence. Clones were sequenced by immunoSEQ multiplex PCR, and TCRdb holds only the in-frame ones, with some missing. The sample holds tens of thousands of clones, just over 90% seen once. This sample stems from a study of T cell changes during pregnancy in multiple sclerosis. V was clipped by 8 bases and J by 2 bases, with 10 bases between them. The germline V gene has CDR1 SNHLY and CDR2 FYNNEI. This CDR3 has 13 amino acids. The origin of this receptor is a female donor with multiple sclerosis, enrolled in a pregnancy study. The gene calls are TRBV2 and TRBJ1-5; D is uncertain. Sample: CD4+ T cells from peripheral blood mononuclear cells, taken in the third trimester of pregnancy. CDR3 nucleotides: TGTGCCAGCGCGGGCAGCGGCAATCAGCCCCAGCATTTT. Translation gives CASAGSGNQPQHF.